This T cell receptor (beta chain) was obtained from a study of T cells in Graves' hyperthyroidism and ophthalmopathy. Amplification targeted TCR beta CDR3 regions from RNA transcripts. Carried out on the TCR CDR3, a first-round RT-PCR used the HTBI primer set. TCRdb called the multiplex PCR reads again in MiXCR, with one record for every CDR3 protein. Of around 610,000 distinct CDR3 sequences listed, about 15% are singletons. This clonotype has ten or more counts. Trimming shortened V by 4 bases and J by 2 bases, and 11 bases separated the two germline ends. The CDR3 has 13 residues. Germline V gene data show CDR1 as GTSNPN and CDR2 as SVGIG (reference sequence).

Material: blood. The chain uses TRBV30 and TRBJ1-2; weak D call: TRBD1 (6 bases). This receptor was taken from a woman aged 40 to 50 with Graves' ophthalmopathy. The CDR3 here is CAWTSGVNYGYTF. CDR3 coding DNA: TGTGCCTGGACCTCAGGGGTCAACTATGGCTACACCTTC.